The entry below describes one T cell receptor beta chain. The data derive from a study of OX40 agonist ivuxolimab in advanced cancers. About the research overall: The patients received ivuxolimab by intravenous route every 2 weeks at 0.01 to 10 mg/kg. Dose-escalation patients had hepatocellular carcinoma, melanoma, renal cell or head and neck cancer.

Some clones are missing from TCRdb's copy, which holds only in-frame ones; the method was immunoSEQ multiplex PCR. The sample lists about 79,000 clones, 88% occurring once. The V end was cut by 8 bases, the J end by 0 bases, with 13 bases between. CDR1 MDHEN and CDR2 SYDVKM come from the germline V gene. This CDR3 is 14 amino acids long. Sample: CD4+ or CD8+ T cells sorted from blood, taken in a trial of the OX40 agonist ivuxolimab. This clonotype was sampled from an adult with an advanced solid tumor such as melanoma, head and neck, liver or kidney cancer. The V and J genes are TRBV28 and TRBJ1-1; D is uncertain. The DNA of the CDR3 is TGTGCCAGCTCCACCCAGGTCCTGAACACTGAAGCTTTCTTT. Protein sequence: CASSTQVLNTEAFF.